This passage covers 14 T cell receptor beta chains from one sample sequenced in a study of human T cells and chemical hapten exposure. Time point of the sample: patch test 2, 6 weeks after DPC sensitization. Sample treatment: therapeutic diphenylcyclopropenone sensitization with weekly scalp DPC. From the RACE reads, TCRdb called clonotypes with MiXCR, one entry per CDR3 protein. The sample contains some 42,000 distinct CDR3 sequences, more than 8.5% of which appear only once. Sequences were derived from whole blood, sampled in connection with sensitization to the hapten diphenylcyclopropenone (DPC). The receptor set was obtained from a woman in her thirties or forties with alopecia areata. Some clones in this sample may be carry-over from other donors' samples.

A note on this clonotype: A much larger clone differs by one base, so this may be a read error. The chain recombines TRBV5-5 with TRBJ2-5; no clear D gene. The V end lost 3 bases, the J end lost 5 bases, and 11 bases lay between the germline ends. Germline V gene lookup returns CDR1 SGHKS and CDR2 YYEKEE (reference sequence). CDR3 length: 13 residues. The CDR3: CASSYGPQETQYF. The DNA for the CDR3 is TGTGCCAGCAGCTACGGGCCACAGGAGACCCAGTACTTC.

About this clonotype itself: A much more abundant neighbour one base away suggests this may be a read error. The chain uses TRBV7-2 and TRBJ1-3, with TRBD1 as a possible D gene (6 bases). Germline CDR1 and CDR2: SGHTA and FQGNSA. V shed 9 bases and J shed 4 bases, with 19 bases lying between them. This CDR3 comprises 15 residues. Here the CDR3 DNA reads TGTGCCAGGAGCGCAGTGGGGGCAGGAGGAAACACCATATATTTT. As protein: CARSAVGAGGNTIYF. The whole variable domain, filled in from reference TRBV7-2 and TRBJ1-3, reads GAGVSQSPSNKVTEKGKDVELRCDPISGHTALYWYRQSLGQGLEFLIYFQGNSAPDKSGLPSDRFSAERTGGSVSTLTIQRTQQEDSAVYLCARSAVGAGGNTIYFGEGSWLTVV.

At least ten counts were recorded for this clonotype. This chain connects TRBV11-2 to TRBJ2-1; 8 nucleotides agree with TRBD1. V lost 5 bases and J lost 0; bases outside the gene matches: 3. The CDR3 runs 15 residues. Per the germline V gene, CDR1 is SGHAT and CDR2 is FQNNGV. The CDR3 loop is CASSPDRGSYNEQFF. Here the CDR3 DNA reads TGTGCCAGCAGCCCCGACAGGGGCTCCTACAATGAGCAGTTCTTC.

This clonotype was seen ten or more times. The chain employs TRBV20-1 and TRBJ2-3; the match to TRBD2 covers 7 bases. Trimming took 1 base from V and 3 from J; bases not matched to a gene: 1. CDR3 length: 13 amino acids. Germline assignment: CDR1 DFQATT and CDR2 SNEGSKA (reference sequence). The CDR3 sequence is CSARVGGTDTQYF. Written as DNA, the CDR3 is TGCAGTGCTAGAGTGGGGGGGACAGATACGCAGTATTTT.

The J gene is TRBJ1-5, the V gene TRBV7-3; D not certain. V lost 2 bases and J lost 7, with 9 bases in between. The germline CDR1 and CDR2 sequences are SGHTA and FQGTGA. The CDR3 runs to 13 residues. DNA of the CDR3: TGTGCCAGCAGCTTAGATATAAACCAGCCCCAGCATTTT. Amino acid sequence: CASSLDINQPQHF.

The chain has TRBV4-1 and TRBJ1-1; 8 positions match TRBD1. Germline V gives CDR1 MGHRA, CDR2 YSYEKL. After removal of 3 bases from V and 5 bases from J, the junction contained 8 bases not matched to a gene. The length of the CDR3 is 15 residues. CDR3 sequence (DNA): TGCGCCAGCAGCCATCCGGGACAGGTGGAGACTGAAGCTTTCTTT. Its protein is CASSHPGQVETEAFF.

The sample holds many counts of this clonotype. The V gene is TRBV10-3, the J gene TRBJ2-7; 9 positions agree with TRBD1. CDR1 and CDR2 (germline): ENHRY, SYGVKD. V was clipped by 0 bases and J by 3 bases; unmatched bases: 0. There are 14 residues in the CDR3. In DNA form, the CDR3 reads TGTGCCATCAGTGAGTCGGGACAGGGCTACGAGCAGTACTTC. It yields the protein CAISESGQGYEQYF.

V usage is TRBV29-1 and J usage is TRBJ2-1; D is undetermined. The CDR3 loop spans 12 amino acids. V dropped 4 bases and J dropped 8 bases, with 12 bases sitting between them. Germline CDR1 SQVTM, CDR2 ANQGSEA. In DNA form, the CDR3 reads TGCAGCGTTGGACAATTTGGGGATGAGCAGTTCTTC. Encoded protein: CSVGQFGDEQFF.

This clonotype has just a few counts. The chain uses TRBV20-1 and TRBJ2-3, with 11 positions matching TRBD1. This CDR3 has 17 residues. CDR1 and CDR2 (germline): DFQATT, SNEGSKA (reference sequence). The V segment lost 2 bases and the J segment 6 bases; nucleotides outside the gene matches: 13. CDR3 DNA sequence: TGCAGTGCTAGATTGGACAGGGGGCGATTCAACCACGATACGCAGTATTTT. Its protein product is CSARLDRGRFNHDTQYF.

This clonotype has ten or more counts. J is TRBJ1-1 and V is TRBV18, with D possibly being TRBD1 (5 bases). Trimming removed 3 bases from V and 7 bases from J, with 6 bases in between. The CDR3 is made up of 11 amino acids. Looked up from germline, CDR1 is KGHSH and CDR2 is LQKENI. This CDR3 reads CASSPGDEAFF. The CDR3 DNA reads as TGTGCCAGCTCACCGGGGGATGAAGCTTTCTTT.

This clonotype was picked up many times. The chain combines TRBV7-7 with TRBJ2-3; possible D gene TRBD2, 7 bases. V lost 0 bases, J lost 6 bases, and 13 bases lay in between. Germline V gene lookup returns CDR1 SSHAT and CDR2 FNYEAQ (reference sequence). The CDR3 spans 15 residues. CDR3 in amino acids: CASSLAGGPGDTQYF. In DNA, the CDR3 is TGTGCCAGCAGCTTAGCGGGGGGGCCTGGGGATACGCAGTATTTT.

This clonotype was recorded only once. This sequence may be a read error, since a much larger clone differs from it by one base. The chain combines TRBV5-1 with TRBJ1-3; perhaps TRBD1 as D (5 bases). CDR1 is SGHRS and CDR2 is YFSETQ in the germline V gene. This CDR3 is built from 13 residues. Here the CDR3 reads CARFSGPGNTINF. The CDR3, as DNA: TGCGCCAGATTTTCGGGACCTGGAAACACCATAAATTTT.

This clonotype was detected many times. The genes are TRBV3-1 and TRBJ1-1; 8 positions agree with TRBD1. The V gene's germline CDR1 is LGHDT and CDR2 YNNKEL (reference sequence). The CDR3 covers 13 residues. V dropped 4 bases and J dropped 11; count of bases not matched to a gene: 9. CDR3 bases: TGTGCCAGCAGCCCCGGGACAGGCCTCCGCGCTTTCTTT. This gives the protein CASSPGTGLRAFF.

This clonotype has ten or more counts. This chain uses TRBV6-1 with TRBJ2-2, with 9 bases lining up with TRBD1. The germline gives CDR1 MNHNS, CDR2 SASEGT. V gave up 6 bases and J gave up 1 base; unmatched junction bases: 3. This CDR3 is built from 15 residues. CDR3 region: CASRDRGVNTGELFF. CDR3 bases: TGTGCCAGCAGGGACAGGGGAGTGAACACCGGGGAGCTGTTTTTT.